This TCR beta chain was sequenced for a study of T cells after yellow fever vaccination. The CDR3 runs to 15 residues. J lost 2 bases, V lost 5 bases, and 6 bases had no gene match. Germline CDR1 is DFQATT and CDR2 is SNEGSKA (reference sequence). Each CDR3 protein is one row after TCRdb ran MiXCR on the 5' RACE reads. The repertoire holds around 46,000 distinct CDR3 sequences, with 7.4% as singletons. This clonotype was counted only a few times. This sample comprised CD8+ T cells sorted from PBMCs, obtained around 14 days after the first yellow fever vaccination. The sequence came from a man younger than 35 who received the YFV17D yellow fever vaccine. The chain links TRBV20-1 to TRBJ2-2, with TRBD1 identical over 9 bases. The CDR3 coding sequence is TGCAGTGCTCCCCGGGACAGGGTAAACACCGGGGAGCTGTTTTTT. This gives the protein CSAPRDRVNTGELFF.